This T cell receptor beta chain was sequenced in a study of T cell clonotyping in hematopoietic cell transplantation. Overall study results and limits: Few recipient clonotypes overlapped donors; over 95% were de novo at given depth. Recipient TCR diversity dropped after transplant; expanded clonotypes rose from day 30 to 180.

About this clone itself: Its antigen remains unknown.

Profiled with immunoSEQ multiplex PCR; TCRdb holds only in-frame clones, not every one. The data show thousands of clones, more than 75% seen once. Germline values: CDR1 MNHNY, CDR2 SVGAGI (reference sequence). The CDR3 runs to 13 residues. V dropped 10 bases and J dropped 1; count of bases not matched to a gene: 3. Recipient blood drawn about 28 days pretransplant and days 30, 100, 180 after. This sequence originates from a male patient in his fifties who had an allogeneic stem cell transplant from an unrelated donor, so the T cells may come from the graft donor. Some clones in this sample may be carry-over from other donors' samples. J is TRBJ2-2 and V is TRBV6-6; 7 nucleotides agree with TRBD2. Material: peripheral blood mononuclear cells, obtained 100 days after allogeneic stem cell transplant. The CDR3 protein is CATRGGNTGELFF. The CDR3 bases are TGTGCCACACGCGGGGGGAACACCGGGGAGCTGTTTTTT.